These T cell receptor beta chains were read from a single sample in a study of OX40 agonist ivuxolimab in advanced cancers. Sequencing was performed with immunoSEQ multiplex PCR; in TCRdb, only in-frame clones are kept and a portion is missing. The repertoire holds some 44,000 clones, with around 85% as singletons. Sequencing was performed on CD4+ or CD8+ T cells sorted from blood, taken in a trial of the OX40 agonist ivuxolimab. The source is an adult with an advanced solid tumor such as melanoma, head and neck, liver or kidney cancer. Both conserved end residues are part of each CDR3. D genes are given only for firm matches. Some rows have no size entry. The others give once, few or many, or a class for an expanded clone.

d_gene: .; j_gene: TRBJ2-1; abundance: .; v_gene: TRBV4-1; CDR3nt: TGCGCCAGCAGCCAAGGGGTGCGGTTCCGCTCCTACAATGAGCAGTTCTTC; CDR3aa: CASSQGVRFRSYNEQFF
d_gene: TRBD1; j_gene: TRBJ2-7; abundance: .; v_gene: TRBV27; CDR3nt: TGTGCCAGCAGTTTCTCCGGGACAGGGGGCTTCCTAAGCGAGCAGTACTTC; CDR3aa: CASSFSGTGGFLSEQYF
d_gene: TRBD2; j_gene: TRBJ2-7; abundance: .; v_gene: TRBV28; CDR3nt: TGTGCCAGCAGCCAAGCCGGGACTAGCTTCCACGAGCAGTACTTC; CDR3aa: CASSQAGTSFHEQYF
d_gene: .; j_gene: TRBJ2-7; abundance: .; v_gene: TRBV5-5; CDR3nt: TGTGCCAGTTATACCCCGGGCCGGGACTACGAGCAGTACTTC; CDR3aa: CASYTPGRDYEQYF
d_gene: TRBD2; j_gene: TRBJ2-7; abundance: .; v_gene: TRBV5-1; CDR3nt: TGCGCCAGCAGCTTGTCCGGGACTATACCCTACGAGCAGTACTTC; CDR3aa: CASSLSGTIPYEQYF
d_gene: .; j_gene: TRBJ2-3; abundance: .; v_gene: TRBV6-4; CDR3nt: TGTGCCAGCAGTGCCGATGGGGGCACAGATACGCAGTATTTT; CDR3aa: CASSADGGTDTQYF
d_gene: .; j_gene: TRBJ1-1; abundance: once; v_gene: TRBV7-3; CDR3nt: TGTGCCAGCAGCTTAGTCCCAGTTGCTACTACTGAAGCTTTCTTT; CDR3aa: CASSLVPVATTEAFF
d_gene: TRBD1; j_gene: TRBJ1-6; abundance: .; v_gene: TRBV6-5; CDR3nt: TGTGCCAGCAGTTACTTCGGGACAGGGGTTTCACCCCTCCACTTT; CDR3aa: CASSYFGTGVSPLHF
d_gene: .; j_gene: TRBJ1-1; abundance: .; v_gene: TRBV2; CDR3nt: TGTGCCAGCAGTGAATATTTCATGAACACTGAAGCTTTCTTT; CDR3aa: CASSEYFMNTEAFF
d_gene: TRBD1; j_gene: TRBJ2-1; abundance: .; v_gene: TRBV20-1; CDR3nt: TGCAGTGTCGGGACAGGGCAGTTCTTC; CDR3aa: CSVGTGQFF
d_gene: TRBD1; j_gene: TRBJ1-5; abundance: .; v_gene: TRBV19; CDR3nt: TGTGCCAGTAGTAGGGACAGCTATAGCAATCAGCCCCAGCATTTT; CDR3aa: CASSRDSYSNQPQHF
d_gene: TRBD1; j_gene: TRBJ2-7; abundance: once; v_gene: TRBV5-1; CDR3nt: TGCGCCAGCAGCTTGGCAGGGGGCCCAACCTACGAGCAGTACTTC; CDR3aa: CASSLAGGPTYEQYF
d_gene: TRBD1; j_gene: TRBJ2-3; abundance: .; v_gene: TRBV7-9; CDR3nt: TGTGCCAGCAGCCCTTCACTAGGACAGGGCACAGATACGCAGTATTTT; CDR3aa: CASSPSLGQGTDTQYF
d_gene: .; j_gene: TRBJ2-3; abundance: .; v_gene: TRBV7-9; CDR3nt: TGTGCCAGCAGCAAGGTTGGGGGTAGCACAGATACGCAGTATTTT; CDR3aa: CASSKVGGSTDTQYF
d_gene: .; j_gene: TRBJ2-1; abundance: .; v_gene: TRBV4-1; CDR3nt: TGCGCCAGCAGCCAAGATCTCAGGAGGGGAGGACGGATCTCCTACAATGAGCAGTTCTTC; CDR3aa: CASSQDLRRGGRISYNEQFF
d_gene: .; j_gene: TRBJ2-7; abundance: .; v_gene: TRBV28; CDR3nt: TGTGCCAGCAGTTTCTGGACAGTCTCCTACGAGCAGTACTTC; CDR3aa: CASSFWTVSYEQYF
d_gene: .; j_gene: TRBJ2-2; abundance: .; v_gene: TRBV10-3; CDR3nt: TGTGCCATCAGTGACCCAGGGAGGAACACCGGGGAGCTGTTTTTT; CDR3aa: CAISDPGRNTGELFF
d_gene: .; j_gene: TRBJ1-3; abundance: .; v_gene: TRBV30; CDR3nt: TGTGCCTGGAGTGGTTGGGGTGCCGGAAACACCATATATTTT; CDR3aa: CAWSGWGAGNTIYF
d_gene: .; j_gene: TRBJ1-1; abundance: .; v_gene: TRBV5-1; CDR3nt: TGCGCCAGCAGCCGGGACATGGGGAACACTGAAGCTTTCTTT; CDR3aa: CASSRDMGNTEAFF
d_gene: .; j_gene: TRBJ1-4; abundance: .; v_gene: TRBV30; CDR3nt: TGTGCCTGGAGTAGTGGAGTGGCCACTAATGAAAAACTGTTTTTT; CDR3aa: CAWSSGVATNEKLFF
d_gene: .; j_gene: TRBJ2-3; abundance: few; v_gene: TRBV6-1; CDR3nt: TGTGCCAGCAGTGAGGCCAGTCCTTTAGATACGCAGTATTTT; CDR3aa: CASSEASPLDTQYF
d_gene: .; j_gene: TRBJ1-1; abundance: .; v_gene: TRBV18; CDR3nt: TGTGCCAGCTCACCGGGCGGTGCCGACACTGAAGCTTTCTTT; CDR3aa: CASSPGGADTEAFF
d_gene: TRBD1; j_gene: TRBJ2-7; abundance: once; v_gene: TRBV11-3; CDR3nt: TGTGCCAGCAGCCCCGGGCAGGGGGCTTCGTACGAGCAGTACTTC; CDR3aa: CASSPGQGASYEQYF
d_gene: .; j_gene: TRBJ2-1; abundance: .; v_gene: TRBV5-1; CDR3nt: TGCGCCAGCAGAAGAACCTTATCGGTCGATGAGCAGTTCTTC; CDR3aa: CASRRTLSVDEQFF
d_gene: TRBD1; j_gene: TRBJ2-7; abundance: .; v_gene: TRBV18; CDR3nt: TGTGCCAGCACCCGGGACAGGGACTACGAGCAGTACTTC; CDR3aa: CASTRDRDYEQYF
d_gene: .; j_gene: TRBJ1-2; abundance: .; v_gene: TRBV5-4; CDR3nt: TGTGCCAGCAGCTTATGGGCTAACTATGGCTACACCTTC; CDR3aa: CASSLWANYGYTF
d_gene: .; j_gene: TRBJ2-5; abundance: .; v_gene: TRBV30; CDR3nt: TGTGCCTGGAGTATATTGACAGCACAAGAGACCCAGTACTTC; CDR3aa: CAWSILTAQETQYF
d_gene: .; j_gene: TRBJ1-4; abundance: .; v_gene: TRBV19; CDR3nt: TGTGCCAGTAGTATGGGTGGGGAAAAACTGTTTTTT; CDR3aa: CASSMGGEKLFF
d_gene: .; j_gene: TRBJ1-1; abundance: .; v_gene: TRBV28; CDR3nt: TGTGCCAGCAGCTCGGGCACTGAAGCTTTCTTT; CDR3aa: CASSSGTEAFF
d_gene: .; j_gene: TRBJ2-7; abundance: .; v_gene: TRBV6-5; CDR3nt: TGTGCCAGCAGTTACTCCGCGCAGTCGCACGAGCAGTACTTC; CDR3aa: CASSYSAQSHEQYF
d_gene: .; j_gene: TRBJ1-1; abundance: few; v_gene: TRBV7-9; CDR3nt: TGTGCCAGCAGCTTAAACGTGCGTTACAACACTGAAGCTTTCTTT; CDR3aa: CASSLNVRYNTEAFF
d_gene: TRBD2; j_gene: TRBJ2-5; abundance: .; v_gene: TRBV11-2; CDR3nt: TGTGCCAGCAGGCCAATGGGGAGCGGGGGCAACCAAGAGACCCAGTACTTC; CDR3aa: CASRPMGSGGNQETQYF
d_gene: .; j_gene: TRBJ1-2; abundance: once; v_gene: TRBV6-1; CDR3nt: TGTGCCAGCAGTGAGGCAGGGACTACCTATGGCTACACCTTC; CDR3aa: CASSEAGTTYGYTF
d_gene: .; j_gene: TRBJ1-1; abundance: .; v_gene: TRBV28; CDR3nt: TGTGCCAGCAGTGCCACGTCCGGGACACTCACTGAAGCTTTCTTT; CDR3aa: CASSATSGTLTEAFF
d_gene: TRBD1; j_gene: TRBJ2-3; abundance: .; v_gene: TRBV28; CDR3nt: TGTGCCAGCAGTCTCCGACAGGGGGCTACGGATACGCAGTATTTT; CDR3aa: CASSLRQGATDTQYF
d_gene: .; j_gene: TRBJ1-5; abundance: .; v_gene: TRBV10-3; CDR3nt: TGTGCCACTTGGGACCTTATATCGGATCAGCCCCAGCATTTT; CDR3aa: CATWDLISDQPQHF
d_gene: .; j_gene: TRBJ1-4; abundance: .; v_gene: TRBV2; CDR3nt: TGTGCCGGTAGACGGACTGATGAAAAACTGTTTTTT; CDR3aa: CAGRRTDEKLFF
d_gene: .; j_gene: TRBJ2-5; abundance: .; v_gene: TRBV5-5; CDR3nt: TGTGCCAGCAGCTTGACGGGGACTGGGACCCAGTACTTC; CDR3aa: CASSLTGTGTQYF
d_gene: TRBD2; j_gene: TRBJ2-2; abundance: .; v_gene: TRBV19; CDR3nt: TGTGCCAGTAGGAGCGGGGGGAAAGACACCGGGGAGCTGTTTTTT; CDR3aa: CASRSGGKDTGELFF
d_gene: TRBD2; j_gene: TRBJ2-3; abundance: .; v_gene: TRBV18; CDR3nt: TGTGCCAGCTCACCGCGGACTAGCGGGTCTAGCACAGATACGCAGTATTTT; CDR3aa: CASSPRTSGSSTDTQYF
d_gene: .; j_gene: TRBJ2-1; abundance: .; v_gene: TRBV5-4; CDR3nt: TGTGCCAGCAGCTTGGACGTCTCAAATGAGCAGTTCTTC; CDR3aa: CASSLDVSNEQFF
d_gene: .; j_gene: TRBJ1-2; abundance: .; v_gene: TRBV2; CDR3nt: TGTGCCAGCAGTGCCTTAGGGGATTCAGGTGGCTACACCTTC; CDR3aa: CASSALGDSGGYTF
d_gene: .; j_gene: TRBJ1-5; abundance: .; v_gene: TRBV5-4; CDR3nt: TGTGCCAGCAGCATGGGGGGCGGCAATCAGCCCCAGCATTTT; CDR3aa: CASSMGGGNQPQHF